Listed here are 21 T cell receptor beta chains from one sample, sequenced in a study of PD-1 blockade in classical Hodgkin lymphoma. Time point noted: cycle 4 day 1 (C4D1), after five to seven weeks of nivolumab. All trial patients relapsed after autologous stem cell transplantation. TCRdb's table, derived via immunoSEQ multiplex PCR, lists solely in-frame clones and lacks some. The sample has under 45,000 clones, approximately 71% seen once. Sequencing used peripheral blood mononuclear cells (PBMCs), obtained before the fourth cycle of nivolumab. The receptors were gathered from a human donor with classical Hodgkin lymphoma.

This sequence joins TRBV5-1 and TRBJ2-5, with D uncertain. V gave up 2 bases and J gave up 1 base, with 9 bases separating them. The germline V gene has CDR1 SGHRS and CDR2 YFSETQ. The length of the CDR3 is 14 residues. The CDR3 coding sequence is TGCGCCAGCAGCTTTCCGGGCACCCAAGAGACCCAGTACTTC. Translated, it gives CASSFPGTQETQYF.

A few counts support this clone. The chain uses TRBV4-1 and TRBJ1-5; D uncertain. CDR3 length: 16 residues. Looked up from germline, CDR1 is MGHRA and CDR2 is YSYEKL. Trimming shortened V by 1 base and J by 1 base, and 11 bases separated the two germline ends. The CDR3 region is CASSQAGTTSNQPQHF. The DNA for the CDR3 is TGCGCCAGCAGCCAAGCAGGCACCACAAGCAATCAGCCCCAGCATTTT.

This clone was recorded once. The J gene is TRBJ2-7, the V gene TRBV4-1; TRBD1 aligns across 9 bases. Trimming took 1 base from V and 2 from J; bases not matched to a gene: 0. Germline CDR1 and CDR2: MGHRA and YSYEKL. The CDR3 has 14 residues. CDR3 amino acids: CASSQGQGAYEQYF. The CDR3 DNA reads as TGCGCCAGCAGCCAAGGACAGGGGGCCTACGAGCAGTACTTC.

CDR3 sequence: CASSGTSGGYSYEQYF. CDR3 DNA: TGCGCCAGCAGCGGGACTAGCGGGGGGTACTCCTACGAGCAGTACTTC. The J gene is TRBJ2-7, the V gene TRBV5-1; 15 nucleotides match TRBD2. Germline values: CDR1 SGHRS, CDR2 YFSETQ. Trimming at V came to 4 bases and at J to 0 bases, leaving 2 bases not matched to a gene. This CDR3 contains 16 residues.

This clone was detected once. The sample has other DNA sequences that encode this CDR3 too. This chain uses TRBV27 with TRBJ2-1; TRBD1 might be the D (6 bases). The V gene's germline CDR1 is MNHEY and CDR2 SMNVEV (reference sequence). CDR3 size: 13 residues. Trimming took 5 bases from V and 4 from J, leaving 9 bases between them. CDR3 region: CASSLDSYNEQFF. CDR3 nucleotide sequence: TGTGCCAGCAGTCTGGACAGTTACAATGAGCAGTTCTTC.

The V gene is TRBV4-3, the J gene TRBJ2-3; D not certain. Germline-derived CDR1 and CDR2 are LGHNA and YSLEER. Deletions cut 0 bases from V and 1 base from J, with 8 bases between. CDR3 size: 15 residues. CDR3 DNA sequence: TGCGCCAGCAGCCAAGATCTTACCCGCACAGATACGCAGTATTTT. The encoded protein is CASSQDLTRTDTQYF.

This chain uses TRBV7-9 with TRBJ1-5, with 7 bases fitting TRBD1. CDR3 length: 16 amino acids. Unmatched junction bases numbered 9, after V lost 5 bases and J lost 2 bases. The V gene's germline CDR1 is SEHNR and CDR2 FQNEAQ (reference sequence). CDR3 residues: CASSPSGTAGNQPQHF. The CDR3 coding sequence is TGTGCCAGCAGCCCCTCCGGGACAGCAGGCAATCAGCCCCAGCATTTT.

The rearrangement joins TRBV18 to TRBJ2-7, with 7 nucleotides matching TRBD1. The V gene end was trimmed by 2 bases and the J gene end by 2 bases; junction bases not matched to a gene: 9. Germline-derived CDR1 and CDR2 are KGHSH and LQKENI. CDR3 length equals 16 residues. The DNA of the CDR3 is TGTGCCAGCTCACCAGCACCCGGGACAGAGACCTACGAGCAGTACTTC. Its protein is CASSPAPGTETYEQYF. Variable domain in full (rest from reference TRBV18 and TRBJ2-7): NAGVMQNPRHLVRRRGQEARLRCSPMKGHSHVYWYRQLPEEGLKFMVYLQKENIIDESGMPKERFSAEFPKEGPSILRIQQVVRGDSAAYFCASSPAPGTETYEQYFGPGTRLTVT.

This clone was detected only once. V gene TRBV4-2 combines with J gene TRBJ1-2; no clear D gene. Trimming pared 5 bases from V and 0 bases from J, leaving 10 bases between. In germline, CDR1 is LGHNA, CDR2 YNFKEQ. This CDR3 has 14 residues. The CDR3 bases are TGTGCCAGCAGCTATGACATAACTAACTATGGCTACACCTTC. Amino acids: CASSYDITNYGYTF.

This rearrangement joins TRBV7-9 to TRBJ2-7; the D is unclear. Trimming removed 4 bases from V and 0 bases from J, with 7 bases in between. CDR1 is SEHNR, CDR2 FQNEAQ, per germline (reference sequence). The CDR3 consists of 13 residues. The CDR3 protein is CASSSDTSYEQYF. The CDR3 nucleotides are TGTGCCAGCAGCTCCGACACCTCCTACGAGCAGTACTTC.

This clone has only a few counts. The chain is built from TRBV4-3 and TRBJ2-7; TRBD1 matches at 8 bases. The CDR3 consists of 16 residues. Looked up from germline, CDR1 is LGHNA and CDR2 is YSLEER. Trimming at V came to 4 bases and at J to 1 base, leaving 9 bases not matched to a gene. The CDR3 protein is CASSPSRQGKSYEQYF. CDR3 nucleotide sequence: TGCGCCAGCAGCCCCAGCCGACAGGGGAAATCCTACGAGCAGTACTTC.

The rearrangement links TRBV19 to TRBJ1-1; D is uncertain. CDR1 LNHDA and CDR2 SQIVND come from the germline V gene (reference sequence). The V end lost 9 bases, the J end lost 1 base, and 12 bases lay between the germline ends. CDR3 size: 13 residues. The CDR3 coding sequence is TGTGCCAGCGGACTTCCGGGGAACACTGAAGCTTTCTTT. It encodes CASGLPGNTEAFF.

This clone showed up just a few times. The rearrangement links TRBV7-2 to TRBJ1-1; TRBD1 aligns across 7 bases. V trimming: 4 bases; J trimming: 11 bases; junction bases outside the gene matches: 7. Germline V CDR1 and CDR2: SGHTA, FQGNSA. CDR3 length: 12 residues. The CDR3 sequence: CASSSATGYAFF. In DNA, the CDR3 is TGTGCCAGCAGCTCAGCGACAGGGTACGCTTTCTTT.

The rearrangement links TRBV5-1 to TRBJ2-7; 9 nucleotides line up with TRBD1. V shed 0 bases and J 3 bases; nucleotides not matched to a gene: 4. This CDR3 has 15 amino acids. Germline values: CDR1 SGHRS, CDR2 YFSETQ. In DNA, the CDR3 is TGCGCCAGCAGCTTGGGGACAGGGGAGGGCTACGAGCAGTACTTC. Translation gives CASSLGTGEGYEQYF.

This clone was detected only a few times. V is TRBV9 and J is TRBJ1-1; D ambiguous. V dropped 6 bases and J dropped 2 bases, with 17 bases sitting between them. Germline V CDR1 and CDR2: SGDLS, YYNGEE. The CDR3 length is 15 residues. The CDR3 coding sequence is TGTGCCAGCACCCCGGACGGAGGCCTTAACACTGAAGCTTTCTTT. Translation: CASTPDGGLNTEAFF.

The CDR3 nucleotides are TGTGCCTGGAGTGTAAACCCCCAGTCTGAAGCTTTCTTT. It is translated as CAWSVNPQSEAFF. This chain joins TRBV30 and TRBJ1-1; unclear D gene. The CDR3 contains 13 residues. Trimming took 0 bases from V and 6 from J, leaving 11 bases between them. Germline CDR1 reads GTSNPN; CDR2 reads SVGIG (reference sequence).

The chain joins TRBV7-2 to TRBJ2-3, with D tentatively TRBD2 (6 bases). CDR1 is SGHTA and CDR2 is FQGNSA in the germline V gene. V lost 0 bases and J lost 5, with 6 bases in between. This CDR3 spans 13 amino acids. The DNA for the CDR3 is TGTGCCAGCAGCTTAGCGGGGGGAGATACGCAGTATTTT. Translation gives CASSLAGGDTQYF. The entire variable domain, with the rest obtained from reference TRBV7-2 and TRBJ2-3, is as follows: GAGVSQSPSNKVTEKGKDVELRCDPISGHTALYWYRQSLGQGLEFLIYFQGNSAPDKSGLPSDRFSAERTGGSVSTLTIQRTQQEDSAVYLCASSLAGGDTQYFGPGTRLTVL.

In nucleotides, the CDR3 is TGTGCCAGCAGTTTAAATTCGGACAGCCAAGAGACCCAGTACTTC. It encodes CASSLNSDSQETQYF. This chain connects TRBV27 to TRBJ2-5; possible D gene TRBD1, 6 bases. V dropped 2 bases and J dropped 1 base, with 11 bases sitting between them. CDR1 is MNHEY, CDR2 SMNVEV, per germline (reference sequence). The CDR3 loop spans 15 amino acids.

This chain joins TRBV10-3 and TRBJ1-1, with unresolved D. The germline V gene encodes CDR1 ENHRY and CDR2 SYGVKD. This CDR3 region has 11 residues. V lost 6 bases to trimming and J lost 11 bases, with 13 bases between them. The CDR3 region is CAISGDQAAFF. The CDR3 DNA follows: TGTGCCATCAGCGGGGATCAGGCGGCTTTCTTT.

The J gene is TRBJ1-3, the V gene TRBV5-1; D is perhaps TRBD1 (5 bases). Germline V CDR1 and CDR2: SGHRS, YFSETQ. The CDR3 length is 17 residues. Trimming took off 1 base at V and 3 bases at J, with 17 bases between the two ends. In DNA form, the CDR3 reads TGCGCCAGCAGCTTGCAGGGTCCAGGGCGATATGGAAACACCATATATTTT. Translation: CASSLQGPGRYGNTIYF.

The rearrangement uses TRBV6-5 and TRBJ1-4; D possibly corresponds to TRBD1 (6 bases). V shed 8 bases and J shed 7 bases, with 17 bases lying between them. The CDR3 is 14 amino acids. CDR1 and CDR2 from the germline V gene are MNHEY and SVGAGI. Written as DNA, the CDR3 is TGTGCCAGCTCTTATGGGGCAGGGGTTGAAAAACTGTTTTTT. Translating gives CASSYGAGVEKLFF.